This TCR beta chain emerged from a study of T cell repertoires in cytomegalovirus infection. Turning to the study itself: TCR beta signatures that were public indicated CMV infection and matching HLA type.

From the reads, TCRdb called clonotypes with MiXCR, one entry per CDR3 protein. Seen here are around 300,000 distinct CDR3 sequences, 9.5% observed once, and the top ten hold 3.5% to 4.5%. This clonotype was seen many times. The antigen remains unidentified. Germline values: CDR1 SGHTA, CDR2 FQGNSA. V was pared by 5 bases and J by 0 bases, with 22 bases between. The CDR3 extends over 19 amino acids. General observations from the study: Cumulated frequencies of public TCR beta families served to identify carriers of CMV plus the relevant HLA. CMV-specific TCR beta clonotypes restricted by HLA-C dominated the ex vivo response.

Sequences were obtained from PBMCs. The receptor comes from a human donor in good health (CMV status not recorded). Some clones in this sample may be carry-over from other donors' samples. The chain combines TRBV7-2 with TRBJ2-2; the D gene is possibly TRBD1 (6 bases). The CDR3 region is CASSRYPNRGWTNTGELFF. The CDR3 DNA reads TGTGCCAGCAGCCGCTATCCTAATAGGGGGTGGACGAACACCGGGGAGCTGTTTTTT.